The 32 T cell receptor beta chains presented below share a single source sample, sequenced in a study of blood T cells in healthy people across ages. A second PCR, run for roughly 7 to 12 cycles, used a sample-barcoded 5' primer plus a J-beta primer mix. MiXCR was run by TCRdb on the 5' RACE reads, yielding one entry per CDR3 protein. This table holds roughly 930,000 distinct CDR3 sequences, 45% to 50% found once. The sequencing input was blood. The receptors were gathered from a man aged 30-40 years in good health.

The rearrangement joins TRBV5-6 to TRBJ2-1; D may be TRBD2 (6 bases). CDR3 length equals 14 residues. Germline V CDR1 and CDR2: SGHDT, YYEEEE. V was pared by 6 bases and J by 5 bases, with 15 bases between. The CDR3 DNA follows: TGTGCCAGCACCGGGGCAGGGAGGCACAATGAGCAGTTCTTC. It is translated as CASTGAGRHNEQFF.

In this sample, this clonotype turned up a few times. This chain's CDR3 is CASSARGPQSSYNEQFF. The CDR3 DNA sequence: TGTGCCAGCAGTGCGCGGGGCCCTCAGAGCTCCTACAATGAGCAGTTCTTC. This chain joins TRBV2 and TRBJ2-1; maybe TRBD2 (6 bases). The CDR3 covers 17 residues. Trimming left V 4 bases short and J 0 bases short, with 16 bases between. Germline V CDR1 and CDR2: SNHLY, FYNNEI.

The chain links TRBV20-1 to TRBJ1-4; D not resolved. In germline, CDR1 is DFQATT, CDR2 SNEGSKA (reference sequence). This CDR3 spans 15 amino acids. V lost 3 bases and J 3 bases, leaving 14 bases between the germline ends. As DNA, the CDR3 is TGCAGTGCTAGGGAGACCGGAGGATCTAATGAAAAACTGTTTTTT. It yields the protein CSARETGGSNEKLFF.

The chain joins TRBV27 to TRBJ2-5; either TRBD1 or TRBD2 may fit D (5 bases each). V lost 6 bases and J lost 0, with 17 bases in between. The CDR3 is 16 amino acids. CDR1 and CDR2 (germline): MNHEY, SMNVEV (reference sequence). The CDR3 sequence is CASSPPFGGDQETQYF. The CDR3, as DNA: TGTGCCAGCAGCCCCCCTTTTGGGGGTGACCAAGAGACCCAGTACTTC.

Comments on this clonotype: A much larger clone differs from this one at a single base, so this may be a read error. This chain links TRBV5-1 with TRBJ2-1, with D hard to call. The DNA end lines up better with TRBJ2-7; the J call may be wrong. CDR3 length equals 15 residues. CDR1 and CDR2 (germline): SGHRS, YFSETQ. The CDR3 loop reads CASSETDGSYNEQYF. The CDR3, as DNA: TGCGCCAGCAGCGAAACGGACGGATCCTACAATGAGCAGTACTTC.

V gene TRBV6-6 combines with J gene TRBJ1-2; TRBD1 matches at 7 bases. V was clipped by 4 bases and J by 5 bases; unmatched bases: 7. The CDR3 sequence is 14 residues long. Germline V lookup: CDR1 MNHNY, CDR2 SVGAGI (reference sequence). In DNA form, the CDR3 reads TGTGCCAGCAGTTCCCCTGACAGGGTGTATGGCTACACCTTC. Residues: CASSSPDRVYGYTF.

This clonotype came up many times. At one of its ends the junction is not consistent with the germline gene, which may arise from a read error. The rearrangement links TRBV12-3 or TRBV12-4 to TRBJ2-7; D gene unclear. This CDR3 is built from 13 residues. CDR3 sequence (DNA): TGCGCCAGCAGTCCTGGACCGTTTTACGAGCAGTACTTC. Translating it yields CASSPGPFYEQYF.

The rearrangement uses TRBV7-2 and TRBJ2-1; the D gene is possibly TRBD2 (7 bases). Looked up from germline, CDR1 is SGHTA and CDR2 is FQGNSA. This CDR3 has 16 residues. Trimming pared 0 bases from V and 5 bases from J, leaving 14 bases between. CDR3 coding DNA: TGTGCCAGCAGCTTAGCGCTAAGGGGGGGAGACAATGAGCAGTTCTTC. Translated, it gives CASSLALRGGDNEQFF.

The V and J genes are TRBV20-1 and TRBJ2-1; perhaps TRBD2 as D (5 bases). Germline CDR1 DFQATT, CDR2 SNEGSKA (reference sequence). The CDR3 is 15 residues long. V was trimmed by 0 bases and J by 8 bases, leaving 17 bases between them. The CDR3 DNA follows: TGCAGTGCTAGAGATCAAAGGCTACGGCGGGATGAGCAGTTCTTC. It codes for CSARDQRLRRDEQFF.

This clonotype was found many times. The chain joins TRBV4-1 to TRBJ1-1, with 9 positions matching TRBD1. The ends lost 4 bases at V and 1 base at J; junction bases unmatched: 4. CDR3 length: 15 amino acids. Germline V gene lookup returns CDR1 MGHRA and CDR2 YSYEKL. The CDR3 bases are TGCGCCAGCAGCCGCGGACAGGGGTCGAACACTGAAGCTTTCTTT. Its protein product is CASSRGQGSNTEAFF.

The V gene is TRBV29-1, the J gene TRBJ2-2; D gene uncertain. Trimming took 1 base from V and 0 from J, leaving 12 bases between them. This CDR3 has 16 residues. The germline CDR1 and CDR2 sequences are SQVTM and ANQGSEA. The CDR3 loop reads CSVEGSEESNTGELFF. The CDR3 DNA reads TGCAGCGTTGAAGGGTCAGAGGAATCGAACACCGGGGAGCTGTTTTTT.

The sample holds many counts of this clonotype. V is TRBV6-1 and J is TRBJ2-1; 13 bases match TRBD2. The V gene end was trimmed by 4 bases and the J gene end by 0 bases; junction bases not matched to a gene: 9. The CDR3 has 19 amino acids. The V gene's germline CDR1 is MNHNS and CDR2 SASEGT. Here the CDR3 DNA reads TGTGCCAGCAGTGGAGGACTAGCGGGGGCTAAAAGCTCCTACAATGAGCAGTTCTTC. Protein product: CASSGGLAGAKSSYNEQFF.

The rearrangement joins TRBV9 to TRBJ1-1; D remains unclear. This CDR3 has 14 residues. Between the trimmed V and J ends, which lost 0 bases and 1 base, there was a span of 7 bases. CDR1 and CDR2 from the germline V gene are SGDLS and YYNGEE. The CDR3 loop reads CASSVARQNTEAFF. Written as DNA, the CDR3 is TGTGCCAGCAGCGTAGCGAGACAGAACACTGAAGCTTTCTTT.

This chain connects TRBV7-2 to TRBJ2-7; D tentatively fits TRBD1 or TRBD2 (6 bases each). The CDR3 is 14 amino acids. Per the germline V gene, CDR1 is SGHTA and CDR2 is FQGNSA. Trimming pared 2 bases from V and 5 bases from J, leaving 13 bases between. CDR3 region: CASSLLVRGHEQYF. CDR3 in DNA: TGTGCCAGCAGCTTACTGGTTCGGGGGCACGAGCAGTACTTC.

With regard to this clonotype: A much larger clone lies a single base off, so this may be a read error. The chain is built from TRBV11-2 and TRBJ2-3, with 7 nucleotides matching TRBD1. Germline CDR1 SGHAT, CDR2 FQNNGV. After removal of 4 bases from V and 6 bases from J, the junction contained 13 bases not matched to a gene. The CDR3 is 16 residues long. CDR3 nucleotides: TGTGCCAGCAGCTCAGGGACAGTGGGTATTATGGATACGCAGTATTTT. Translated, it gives CASSSGTVGIMDTQYF.

The CDR3 protein is CASTSGVEKLFF. DNA of the CDR3: TGTGCCAGCACCTCGGGCGTTGAAAAACTGTTTTTT. The chain employs TRBV28 and TRBJ1-4; the D is unclear. In germline, CDR1 is MDHEN, CDR2 SYDVKM. There are 12 residues in the CDR3. The V end lost 7 bases, the J end lost 7 bases, and 10 bases lay between the germline ends.

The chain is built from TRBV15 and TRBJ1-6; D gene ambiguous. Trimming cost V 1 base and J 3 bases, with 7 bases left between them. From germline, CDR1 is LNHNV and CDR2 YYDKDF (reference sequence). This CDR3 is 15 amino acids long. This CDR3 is CATSRAGNYNSPLHF. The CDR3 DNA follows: TGTGCCACCAGCAGAGCCGGGAACTATAATTCACCCCTCCACTTT.

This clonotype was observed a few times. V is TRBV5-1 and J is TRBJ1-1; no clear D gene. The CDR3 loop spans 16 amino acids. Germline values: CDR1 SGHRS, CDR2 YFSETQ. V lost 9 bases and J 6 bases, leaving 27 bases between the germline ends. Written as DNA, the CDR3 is TGCGCCACCGATCGAGGCCGGGCCCCTAAGATGCCTGAAGCTTTCTTT. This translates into CATDRGRAPKMPEAFF.

CDR3 nucleotide sequence: TGTGCCAGCAGTCTAGACAGGGGGCGAAACTACGAGCAGTACTTC. Translation gives CASSLDRGRNYEQYF. The V and J genes are TRBV27 and TRBJ2-4, with 10 bases that match TRBD1. With the DNA end fitting TRBJ2-7 better, the J assignment may be wrong. Germline-derived CDR1 and CDR2 are MNHEY and SMNVEV (reference sequence). The CDR3 extends over 15 amino acids.

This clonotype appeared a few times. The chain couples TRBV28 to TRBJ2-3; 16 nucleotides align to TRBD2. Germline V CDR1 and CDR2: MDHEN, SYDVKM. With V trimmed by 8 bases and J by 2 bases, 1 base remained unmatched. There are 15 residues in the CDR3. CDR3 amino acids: CASGTSGGVTDTQYF. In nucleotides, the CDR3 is TGTGCCAGCGGGACTAGCGGGGGGGTCACAGATACGCAGTATTTT.

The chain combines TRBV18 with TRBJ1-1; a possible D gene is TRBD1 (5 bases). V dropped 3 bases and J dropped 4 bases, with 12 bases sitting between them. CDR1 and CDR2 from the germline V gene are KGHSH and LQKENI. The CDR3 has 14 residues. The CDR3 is CASSPSGAGTEAFF. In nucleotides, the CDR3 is TGTGCCAGCTCACCTTCTGGGGCCGGCACTGAAGCTTTCTTT.

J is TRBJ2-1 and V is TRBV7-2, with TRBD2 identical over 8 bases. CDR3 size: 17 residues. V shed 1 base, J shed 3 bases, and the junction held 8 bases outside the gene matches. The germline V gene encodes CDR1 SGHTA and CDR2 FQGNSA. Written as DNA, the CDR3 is TGTGCCAGCAGCTTAGGATTGGTGGCGGGGGGCTACAATGAGCAGTTCTTC. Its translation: CASSLGLVAGGYNEQFF.

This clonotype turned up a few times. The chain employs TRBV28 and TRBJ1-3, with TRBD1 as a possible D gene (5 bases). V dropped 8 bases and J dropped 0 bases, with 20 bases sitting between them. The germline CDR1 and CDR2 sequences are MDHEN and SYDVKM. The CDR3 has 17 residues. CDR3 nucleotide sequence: TGTGCCAGCGGAGCTCCGGGACGTATGAGCTCTGGAAACACCATATATTTT. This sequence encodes CASGAPGRMSSGNTIYF.

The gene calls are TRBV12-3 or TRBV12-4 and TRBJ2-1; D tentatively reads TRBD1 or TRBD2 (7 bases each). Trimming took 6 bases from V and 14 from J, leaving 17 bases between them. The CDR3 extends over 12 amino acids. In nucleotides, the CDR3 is TGTGCCAGCAGCGCGAACAGGGGAGGGGAGTTCTTC. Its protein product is CASSANRGGEFF.

The CDR3 region is CATSREAGGVSTDTQYF. The CDR3 DNA reads as TGTGCCACCAGCAGAGAGGCAGGCGGGGTTAGCACAGATACGCAGTATTTT. The V and J genes are TRBV15 and TRBJ2-3, with TRBD2 as a possible D gene (6 bases). The V end was cut by 0 bases, the J end by 0 bases, with 13 bases between. The CDR3 is 17 amino acids. Looked up from germline, CDR1 is LNHNV and CDR2 is YYDKDF (reference sequence).

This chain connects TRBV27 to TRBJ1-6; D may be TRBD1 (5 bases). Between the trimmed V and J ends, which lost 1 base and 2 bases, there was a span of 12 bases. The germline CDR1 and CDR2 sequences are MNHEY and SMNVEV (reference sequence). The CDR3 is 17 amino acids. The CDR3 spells CASSLFSGGAYNSPLHF. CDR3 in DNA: TGTGCCAGCAGTTTATTCTCTGGGGGGGCCTATAATTCACCCCTCCACTTT.

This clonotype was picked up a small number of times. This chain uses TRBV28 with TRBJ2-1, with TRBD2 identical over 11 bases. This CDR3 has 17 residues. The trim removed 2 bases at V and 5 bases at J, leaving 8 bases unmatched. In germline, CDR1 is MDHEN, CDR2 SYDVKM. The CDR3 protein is CASSLTPGTSGNNEQFF. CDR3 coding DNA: TGTGCCAGCAGTTTAACCCCCGGGACTAGCGGAAACAATGAGCAGTTCTTC. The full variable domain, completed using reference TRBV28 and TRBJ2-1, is DVKVTQSSRYLVKRTGEKVFLECVQDMDHENMFWYRQDPGLGLRLIYFSYDVKMKEKGDIPEGYSVSREKKERFSLILESASTNQTSMYLCASSLTPGTSGNNEQFFGPGTRLTVL.

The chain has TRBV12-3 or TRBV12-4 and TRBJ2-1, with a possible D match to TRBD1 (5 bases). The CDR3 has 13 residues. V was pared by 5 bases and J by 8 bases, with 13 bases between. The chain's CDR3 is CASSVSGQHEQFF. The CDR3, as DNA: TGTGCCAGCAGTGTCAGTGGACAACATGAGCAGTTCTTC.

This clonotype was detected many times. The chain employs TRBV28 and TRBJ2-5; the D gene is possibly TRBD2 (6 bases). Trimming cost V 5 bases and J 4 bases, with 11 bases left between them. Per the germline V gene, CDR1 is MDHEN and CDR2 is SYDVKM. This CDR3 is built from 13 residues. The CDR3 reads CASSGGLGETQYF. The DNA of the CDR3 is TGTGCCAGCAGTGGGGGACTTGGAGAGACCCAGTACTTC.

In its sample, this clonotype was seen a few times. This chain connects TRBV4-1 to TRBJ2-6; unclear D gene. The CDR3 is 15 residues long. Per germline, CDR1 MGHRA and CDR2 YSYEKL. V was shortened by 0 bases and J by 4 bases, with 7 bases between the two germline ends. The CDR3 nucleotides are TGCGCCAGCAGCCAAGAAGACGGGGGGGCCAACGTCCTGACTTTC. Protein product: CASSQEDGGANVLTF.

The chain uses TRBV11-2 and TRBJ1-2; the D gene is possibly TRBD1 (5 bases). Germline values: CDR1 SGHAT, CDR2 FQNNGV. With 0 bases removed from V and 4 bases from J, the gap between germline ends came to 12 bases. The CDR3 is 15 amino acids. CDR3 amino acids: CASSLDLSGSYGYTF. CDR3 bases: TGTGCCAGCAGCTTAGATCTCTCAGGGAGCTATGGCTACACCTTC.

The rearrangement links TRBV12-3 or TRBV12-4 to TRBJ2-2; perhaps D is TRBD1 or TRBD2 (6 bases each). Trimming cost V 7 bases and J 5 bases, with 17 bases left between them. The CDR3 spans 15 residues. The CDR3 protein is CASTRFGGPTGELFF. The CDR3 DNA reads TGTGCCAGCACTAGGTTCGGGGGCCCGACCGGGGAGCTGTTTTTT.